One and the same sample provided the 22 T cell receptor beta chains below, sequenced in a study of a mutant IDH1 vaccine in newly diagnosed glioma. Their antigen targets remain unknown. Assay: immunoSEQ multiplex PCR; the TCRdb copy retains only in-frame clones and omits some. The data show tens of thousands of clones, roughly 81% seen once. Time point reported: week 35, safety follow-up. Every single dose of the vaccine, 300 ug of mutant IDH1 20-mer peptide, came with topical imiquimod. The sample was PBMCs, taken from a glioma patient whose treatment included an IDH1 peptide vaccine. Receptors were obtained from a man aged 35-49 years with glioma.

This clone rates as medium-sized. The V gene is TRBV4-2, the J gene TRBJ1-1; the D is unclear. V lost 0 bases and J 5 bases, leaving 7 bases between the germline ends. Looked up from germline, CDR1 is LGHNA and CDR2 is YNFKEQ. This CDR3 is built from 13 residues. The chain's CDR3 is CASSQDMRTEAFF. CDR3 DNA sequence: TGTGCCAGCAGCCAAGATATGAGAACTGAAGCTTTCTTT.

Concerning this clone itself: Sequence at one end of the junction differs from germline and may be a read error. V is TRBV7-7 and J is TRBJ2-5, with D possibly being TRBD1 or TRBD2 (5 bases each). Germline V CDR1 and CDR2: SSHAT, FNYEAQ (reference sequence). This CDR3 has 16 amino acids. CDR3 loop: CASSLGQGRGQETQYF. The CDR3 bases are TGTGCTAGCAGCTTAGGTCAGGGTCGGGGTCAAGAGACCCAGTACTTC.

This chain joins TRBV14 and TRBJ1-2, with TRBD1 matching over 8 bases. Looked up from germline, CDR1 is SGHDN and CDR2 is FVKESK. The CDR3 is 15 amino acids. V gave up 3 bases and J gave up 2 bases; unmatched junction bases: 5. CDR3 sequence reads: CASSHRTGYNYGYTF. CDR3 bases: TGTGCCAGCAGCCACCGGACAGGGTACAACTATGGCTACACCTTC.

This chain links TRBV9 with TRBJ1-5; D not resolved. CDR3 length equals 13 residues. V lost 2 bases to trimming and J lost 6 bases, with 9 bases between them. CDR1 is SGDLS and CDR2 is YYNGEE in the germline V gene. The CDR3 bases are TGTGCCAGCAGCGTTGATGGGGTTCAGCCCCAGCATTTT. Its protein product is CASSVDGVQPQHF.

This clone appeared a few times. The rearrangement links TRBV6-5 to TRBJ1-5, with 9 nucleotides matching TRBD1. Looked up from germline, CDR1 is MNHEY and CDR2 is SVGAGI. This CDR3 contains 14 residues. Unmatched junction bases numbered 8, after V lost 5 bases and J lost 9 bases. The CDR3, as DNA: TGTGCCAGCAGTGGGACAGGGCCCCAGAGGCCCCAGCATTTT. Amino acid sequence: CASSGTGPQRPQHF.

The chain joins TRBV9 to TRBJ1-2; D uncertain. This CDR3 contains 13 residues. In germline, CDR1 is SGDLS, CDR2 YYNGEE. The V end was cut by 3 bases, the J end by 4 bases, with 10 bases between. In nucleotides, the CDR3 is TGTGCCAGCAGCGCCGAATCCGGCTATGGCTACACCTTC. This sequence encodes CASSAESGYGYTF.

This chain joins TRBV4-3 and TRBJ1-6, with 9 bases aligning to TRBD1. The junction had 4 bases not matched to a gene; V was cut back by 3 bases and J by 7 bases. The CDR3 consists of 15 residues. CDR1 is LGHNA, CDR2 YSLEER, per germline. The CDR3: CASSHGTGINSPLHF. The CDR3 nucleotides read TGCGCCAGCAGCCATGGGACAGGGATAAATTCACCCCTCCACTTT.

This clone came up once. The chain is built from TRBV19 and TRBJ1-5, with 8 bases lining up with TRBD1. The CDR3 sequence is 18 residues long. The V gene's germline CDR1 is LNHDA and CDR2 SQIVND (reference sequence). J lost 1 base, V lost 2 bases, and 10 bases had no gene match. CDR3 nucleotides: TGTGCCAGTAGTATAAGGACAGGGCCGTTATCGAGCAATCAGCCCCAGCATTTT. Protein: CASSIRTGPLSSNQPQHF.

A single count supports this clone. The chain links TRBV6-5 to TRBJ2-7, with TRBD2 as a possible D gene (6 bases). The CDR3 loop spans 13 amino acids. CDR1 and CDR2 from the germline V gene are MNHEY and SVGAGI. The V end lost 6 bases, the J end lost 3 bases, and 12 bases lay between the germline ends. The CDR3 loop reads CASRLAGFYEQYF. The CDR3 DNA follows: TGTGCCAGCAGACTAGCAGGCTTCTACGAGCAGTACTTC.

V and J are TRBV6-6 and TRBJ2-7; tentative D call: TRBD2 (5 bases). The CDR3 covers 13 residues. V dropped 8 bases and J dropped 1 base, with 12 bases sitting between them. Looked up from germline, CDR1 is MNHNY and CDR2 is SVGAGI (reference sequence). CDR3: CASVGVISYEQYF. CDR3 nucleotides: TGTGCCAGCGTCGGGGTCATATCCTACGAGCAGTACTTC.

About this clone itself: Mismatch with germline at one junction end may stem from a read error. The chain employs TRBV7-7 and TRBJ2-7; tentatively, D is TRBD2 (5 bases). The CDR3 extends over 15 amino acids. Germline loops: CDR1 SSHAT, CDR2 FNYEAQ (reference sequence). CDR3 DNA sequence: TGTGCTAGCAGCTTAGGTGAAGGGAGCTCCTACGAGCAGTACTTC. Translated, it gives CASSLGEGSSYEQYF.

The sample holds a few counts of this clone. The rearrangement uses TRBV30 and TRBJ1-6; no clear D. Trimming took off 3 bases at V and 8 bases at J, with 11 bases between the two ends. In germline, CDR1 is GTSNPN, CDR2 SVGIG (reference sequence). The CDR3 sequence is 13 residues long. CDR3 sequence: CAWRSTLDSPLHF. The CDR3 bases are TGTGCCTGGAGGTCGACCTTGGATTCACCCCTCCACTTT.

The chain employs TRBV5-6 and TRBJ1-2; no firm D call. The ends were cut back, 4 bases at V and 4 bases at J, with 14 bases in the middle. The CDR3 consists of 14 residues. Looked up from germline, CDR1 is SGHDT and CDR2 is YYEEEE. CDR3: CASSIKTETYGYTF. The CDR3 DNA is TGTGCCAGCAGCATTAAGACGGAAACCTATGGCTACACCTTC.

J is TRBJ2-2 and V is TRBV4-3; 11 bases line up with TRBD2. In germline, CDR1 is LGHNA, CDR2 YSLEER. The CDR3 spans 18 residues. The V gene end was trimmed by 2 bases and the J gene end by 4 bases; junction bases not matched to a gene: 9. CDR3 in amino acids: CASSQLAGSGGGTGELFF. The CDR3 DNA follows: TGCGCCAGCAGCCAATTAGCGGGTAGCGGGGGGGGCACCGGGGAGCTGTTTTTT.

This chain links TRBV28 with TRBJ2-1; no clear D gene. CDR3 length equals 14 residues. V was shortened by 5 bases and J by 5 bases, with 13 bases between the two germline ends. The germline gives CDR1 MDHEN, CDR2 SYDVKM. CDR3 DNA: TGTGCCAGCAGTATTTTACCGATACACAATGAGCAGTTCTTC. Translated: CASSILPIHNEQFF.

The gene calls are TRBV27 and TRBJ1-1, with 7 bases aligning to TRBD1. Trimming took 3 bases from V and 11 from J; bases not matched to a gene: 18. CDR1 is MNHEY and CDR2 is SMNVEV in the germline V gene (reference sequence). The CDR3 extends over 16 amino acids. CDR3 DNA: TGTGCCAGCAGTTTCCGTGCCTTCGGGGACAGCCTTAGGGCTTTCTTT. Translation: CASSFRAFGDSLRAFF.

This chain uses TRBV7-2 with TRBJ1-3; D is uncertain. CDR1 SGHTA and CDR2 FQGNSA come from the germline V gene. The CDR3 is 14 residues long. Trimming pared 1 base from V and 3 bases from J, leaving 7 bases between. CDR3 nucleotides: TGTGCCAGCAGCTTAGAGTTGAGTGGAAACACCATATATTTT. Translated, it gives CASSLELSGNTIYF.

The chain carries TRBV5-1 and TRBJ2-3; the D gene could be TRBD1 or TRBD2 (5 bases each). Germline lookup yields CDR1 SGHRS and CDR2 YFSETQ. The CDR3 runs to 15 residues. V dropped 0 bases and J dropped 2 bases, with 10 bases sitting between them. DNA of the CDR3: TGCGCCAGCAGCTTGGGGCGAGGGGTCACAGATACGCAGTATTTT. Translating it yields CASSLGRGVTDTQYF.

This clone was detected only once. In the same sample, other DNA sequences code for this CDR3. This chain connects TRBV6-5 to TRBJ1-1; possibly TRBD1 for D (5 bases). Between the trimmed V and J ends, which lost 0 bases and 3 bases, there was a span of 8 bases. Germline loops: CDR1 MNHEY, CDR2 SVGAGI. There are 14 residues in the CDR3. CDR3: CASSYSSGDTEAFF. The CDR3 DNA is TGTGCCAGCAGTTACTCATCGGGGGACACTGAAGCTTTCTTT.

This sequence joins TRBV27 and TRBJ2-7; the match to TRBD2 covers 10 bases. Germline loops: CDR1 MNHEY, CDR2 SMNVEV (reference sequence). V lost 2 bases to trimming and J lost 6 bases; unmatched junction nucleotides: 13. The CDR3 runs 17 residues. The CDR3 nucleotides read TGTGCCAGCAGTTTAGGGCTAGCGGGAGCCCTCGTGAGCGAGCAGTACTTC. This gives the protein CASSLGLAGALVSEQYF.

This clone has only a few counts. The CDR3 here is CASSSTSLEPQHF. The CDR3 coding sequence is TGTGCCAGCAGTTCGACAAGTTTGGAGCCCCAGCATTTT. The chain uses TRBV27 and TRBJ1-5; D unresolved. Germline V CDR1 and CDR2: MNHEY, SMNVEV (reference sequence). This CDR3 contains 13 residues. The ends were cut back, 4 bases at V and 8 bases at J, with 12 bases in the middle.

The chain combines TRBV18 with TRBJ2-5, with D perhaps TRBD2 (6 bases). This CDR3 has 19 amino acids. Trimming cost V 3 bases and J 5 bases, with 28 bases left between them. Germline lookup yields CDR1 KGHSH and CDR2 LQKENI. CDR3 amino acids: CASSPDILAGRLDRETQYF. The CDR3 region has the DNA TGTGCCAGCTCACCGGACATTTTGGCGGGGAGATTGGACCGGGAGACCCAGTACTTC. The complete variable domain, with remaining parts taken from reference TRBV18 and TRBJ2-5, reads NAGVMQNPRHLVRRRGQEARLRCSPMKGHSHVYWYRQLPEEGLKFMVYLQKENIIDESGMPKERFSAEFPKEGPSILRIQQVVRGDSAAYFCASSPDILAGRLDRETQYFGPGTRLLVL.